Listed here are 22 T cell receptor beta chains from one sample, sequenced in a study of blood T cell repertoires in COVID-19. Data came from immunoSEQ multiplex PCR; TCRdb stores just in-frame clones and leaves some out. The data hold over 150,000 clones, with around 83% observed a single time. Sequencing used peripheral blood. The receptor source for this set is a woman aged 55-75 years with COVID-19, enrolled during active disease.

The V gene is TRBV7-3, the J gene TRBJ2-1, with 9 nucleotides matching TRBD2. Unmatched junction bases numbered 12, after V lost 5 bases and J lost 10 bases. The CDR3 totals 15 residues. Germline V gives CDR1 SGHTA, CDR2 FQGTGA. In DNA, the CDR3 is TGTGCCAGCAGCATTAGCGGGAGTATAGCCAGCGAGCAGTTCTTC. Residues: CASSISGSIASEQFF.

The rearrangement links TRBV7-9 to TRBJ2-2; 15 bases line up with TRBD2. The CDR3 contains 19 residues. With 5 bases clipped from V and 4 bases from J, the junction kept 11 bases outside the gene matches. The V gene's germline CDR1 is SEHNR and CDR2 FQNEAQ (reference sequence). In DNA, the CDR3 is TGTGCCAGCAGCAACGGACTAGCGGGAGGGCCGAAGGGCACCGGGGAGCTGTTTTTT. Its protein is CASSNGLAGGPKGTGELFF. The full variable domain, its missing parts supplied by reference TRBV7-9 and TRBJ2-2, is DTGVSQNPRHKITKRGQNVTFRCDPISEHNRLYWYRQTLGQGPEFLTYFQNEAQLEKSRLLSDRFSAERPKGSFSTLEIQRTEQGDSAMYLCASSNGLAGGPKGTGELFFGEGSRLTVL.

The V gene is TRBV24-1, the J gene TRBJ2-7, with 7 nucleotides matching TRBD1. The V and J ends lost 7 bases and 5 bases, in that order; junction bases with no gene match: 13. In germline, CDR1 is KGHDR, CDR2 SFDVKD. CDR3 length: 15 amino acids. CDR3 coding DNA: TGTGCCACCAGGCCGGCCCTAGACAGGGACCACGAGCAGTACGTC. Its translation: CATRPALDRDHEQYV.

The rearrangement links TRBV2 to TRBJ1-1; tentative D call: TRBD1 (5 bases). There are 15 residues in the CDR3. Trimming cost V 6 bases and J 9 bases, with 23 bases left between them. CDR1 is SNHLY and CDR2 is FYNNEI in the germline V gene. The CDR3 bases are TGTGCCAGCAGGGACCCCACGGGGGGACCTAGGAAAGCTTTCTTT. This translates into CASRDPTGGPRKAFF. The full variable domain, its missing parts supplied by reference TRBV2 and TRBJ1-1, is EPEVTQTPSHQVTQMGQEVILRCVPISNHLYFYWYRQILGQKVEFLVSFYNNEISEKSEIFDDQFSVERPDGSNFTLKIRSTKLEDSAMYFCASRDPTGGPRKAFFGQGTRLTVV.

V gene TRBV29-1 combines with J gene TRBJ2-1; TRBD1 matches 11 bases. Germline CDR1 SQVTM, CDR2 ANQGSEA. The CDR3 contains 14 residues. The V segment lost 3 bases and the J segment 8 bases; nucleotides outside the gene matches: 6. The CDR3 DNA sequence: TGCAGCGTTGATAAGGGACAGGGGGGAGATGAGCAGTTCTTC. It yields the protein CSVDKGQGGDEQFF.

This clone was seen a handful of times. V is TRBV6-5 and J is TRBJ1-2; D is possibly TRBD1 (5 bases). There are 13 residues in the CDR3. Trimming took off 2 bases at V and 7 bases at J, with 11 bases between the two ends. CDR1 and CDR2 from the germline V gene are MNHEY and SVGAGI. The CDR3 region is CASSYGLRAGYTF. Here the CDR3 DNA reads TGTGCCAGCAGTTACGGGCTCAGGGCTGGCTACACCTTC.

The sample holds a few counts of this clone. The V gene is TRBV2, the J gene TRBJ1-1; 9 nucleotides align to TRBD1. The CDR3 contains 14 residues. V lost 7 bases to trimming and J lost 3 bases; unmatched junction nucleotides: 6. Per germline, CDR1 SNHLY and CDR2 FYNNEI. DNA of the CDR3: TGTGCCAGCATCACAGGGGGCTGGGACACTGAAGCTTTCTTT. Amino acid sequence: CASITGGWDTEAFF.

The chain uses TRBV12-3 or TRBV12-4 and TRBJ1-1; D remains ambiguous. The CDR3 is 12 residues long. V shed 6 bases and J shed 5 bases, with 10 bases lying between them. The CDR3 DNA follows: TGTGCCAGCAGCCGCGGGAGGACTGAAGCTTTCTTT. Protein product: CASSRGRTEAFF.

The gene calls are TRBV11-2 and TRBJ1-1; 12 nucleotides align to TRBD1. The V segment lost 2 bases and the J segment 6 bases; nucleotides outside the gene matches: 7. There are 16 residues in the CDR3. Germline lookup yields CDR1 SGHAT and CDR2 FQNNGV. The CDR3 protein is CASSLLPGQGASEAFF. CDR3 nucleotide sequence: TGTGCCAGCAGCTTATTACCGGGACAGGGGGCATCTGAAGCTTTCTTT.

V is TRBV19 and J is TRBJ1-2, with D unclear. The germline V and J ends were trimmed by 2 bases and 0 bases, with 10 bases remaining between them. CDR1 and CDR2 (germline): LNHDA, SQIVND (reference sequence). The CDR3 runs to 15 residues. The DNA for the CDR3 is TGTGCCAGTAGTATAAGACGGCTAGCTAACTATGGCTACACCTTC. Protein product: CASSIRRLANYGYTF.

This clone was detected a few times. The chain employs TRBV5-8 and TRBJ1-1; TRBD1 aligns across 7 bases. V lost 4 bases and J lost 0; bases outside the gene matches: 9. The CDR3 totals 16 residues. Germline V gene lookup returns CDR1 SGHTS and CDR2 YDEGEE. The DNA of the CDR3 is TGTGCCAGCAGCAAAGACACCGGGACAGTGAACACTGAAGCTTTCTTT. Translated: CASSKDTGTVNTEAFF.

This clone was picked up one time. The gene calls are TRBV5-6 and TRBJ1-5; D is unresolved. Germline V gives CDR1 SGHDT, CDR2 YYEEEE. The CDR3 length is 15 residues. Trimming took off 7 bases at V and 0 bases at J, with 14 bases between the two ends. The DNA of the CDR3 is TGTGCCAGCCGTCGAGGGCCCTCTAGCAATCAGCCCCAGCATTTT. Translation gives CASRRGPSSNQPQHF.

The chain carries TRBV10-3 and TRBJ1-2, with TRBD1 matching 9 bases. Trimming removed 6 bases from V and 2 bases from J; junction bases left unmatched: 4. This CDR3 has 14 residues. CDR1 ENHRY and CDR2 SYGVKD come from the germline V gene. The CDR3: CAIRAQGANYGYTF. The CDR3 nucleotides read TGTGCCATCAGAGCACAGGGGGCGAACTATGGCTACACCTTC.

The chain recombines TRBV24-1 with TRBJ1-2; D uncertain. Germline V CDR1 and CDR2: KGHDR, SFDVKD. V lost 6 bases and J 2 bases, leaving 9 bases between the germline ends. CDR3 length: 13 amino acids. The CDR3 is CATSSTNNYGYTF. CDR3 DNA sequence: TGTGCCACCAGTAGTACAAACAACTATGGCTACACCTTC.

J is TRBJ2-3 and V is TRBV5-1; D gene unclear. This CDR3 comprises 14 residues. CDR1 and CDR2 from the germline V gene are SGHRS and YFSETQ. The V gene lost 0 bases and the J gene lost 4 bases, with 9 bases spanning the gap. This CDR3 is CASSLGEFSDTQYF. The CDR3 DNA reads TGCGCCAGCAGCTTGGGAGAGTTTTCAGATACGCAGTATTTT. Combining the CDR3 with reference TRBV5-1 and TRBJ2-3 gives the whole variable domain KAGVTQTPRYLIKTRGQQVTLSCSPISGHRSVSWYQQTPGQGLQFLFEYFSETQRNKGNFPGRFSGRQFSNSRSEMNVSTLELGDSALYLCASSLGEFSDTQYFGPGTRLTVL.

V gene TRBV9 combines with J gene TRBJ2-2, with TRBD1 matching 11 bases. Germline CDR1 reads SGDLS; CDR2 reads YYNGEE. J was trimmed by 6 bases and V by 3 bases; bases with no gene match: 7. The CDR3 has 16 residues. CDR3 protein: CASSGWGQGVAGELFF. CDR3 nucleotides: TGTGCCAGCAGCGGATGGGGACAGGGGGTAGCCGGGGAGCTGTTTTTT.

This sequence joins TRBV7-6 and TRBJ1-1; 9 bases align to TRBD1. There are 16 residues in the CDR3. From germline, CDR1 is SGHVS and CDR2 FNYEAQ. The V gene end was trimmed by 4 bases and the J gene end by 8 bases; junction bases not matched to a gene: 14. CDR3 bases: TGTGCCAGCAGCTACCGCCGGGGGACAGGGATGGGAGAAGCTTTCTTT. It yields the protein CASSYRRGTGMGEAFF.

This chain links TRBV6-2 or TRBV6-3 with TRBJ1-5; TRBD1 matches at 7 bases. This CDR3 comprises 14 residues. With 2 bases clipped from V and 6 bases from J, the junction kept 4 bases outside the gene matches. Germline CDR1 is MNHEY and CDR2 is SVGEGT. Here the CDR3 reads CASSYPTGSQPQHF. Written as DNA, the CDR3 is TGTGCCAGCAGTTACCCGACAGGGAGTCAGCCCCAGCATTTT.

The V and J genes are TRBV7-9 and TRBJ1-6; D not resolved. The CDR3 covers 14 residues. The germline CDR1 and CDR2 sequences are SEHNR and FQNEAQ (reference sequence). The V and J ends lost 6 bases and 10 bases respectively, with 16 bases between them. CDR3: CASSKREGISPLHF. In DNA form, the CDR3 reads TGTGCCAGCAGTAAAAGGGAGGGCATCTCACCCCTCCACTTT.

This chain links TRBV11-3 with TRBJ2-3; 13 bases align to TRBD2. Germline CDR1 is SGHNT and CDR2 is YENEEA. This CDR3 contains 16 residues. The J segment lost 2 bases and the V segment lost 5 bases, leaving 4 bases of the junction unmatched. The CDR3 spells CASSRTSGGPTDTQYF. DNA for the CDR3: TGTGCCAGCAGCCGGACTAGCGGGGGCCCCACAGATACGCAGTATTTT.

J is TRBJ1-5 and V is TRBV7-8; D ambiguous. The CDR3 loop spans 13 amino acids. Germline CDR1 and CDR2: SGHVS and FQNEAQ. V lost 11 bases to trimming and J lost 0 bases, with 11 bases between them. The DNA of the CDR3 is TGTGCCTCGGAGGCAGATAGCAATCAGCCCCAGCATTTT. Residues: CASEADSNQPQHF.

The rearrangement joins TRBV7-9 to TRBJ2-7; D not resolved. Per the germline V gene, CDR1 is SEHNR and CDR2 is FQNEAQ (reference sequence). The CDR3 sequence is 12 residues long. Trimming shortened V by 5 bases and J by 6 bases, and 11 bases separated the two germline ends. In DNA form, the CDR3 reads TGTGCCAGCAGCCCCCAGGAATTCGAGCAGTACGTC. It translates to CASSPQEFEQYV.